This TCR beta chain was recovered during a study of T cells in Graves' hyperthyroidism and ophthalmopathy. Whole-study context: Peripheral blood specimens were obtained at initial diagnosis, prior to any treatment.

Disease lasting under 3 months, a NOSPECS grade of at least 4, and a Clinical Activity Score of at least 3 were features of the ophthalmopathy patients. Exclusion followed for patients with uncontrolled infection, other autoimmune disease, pregnancy or lactation. In its sample, this clonotype was seen many times. Its antigen is not identified. This clone may be a read error of a much larger clone one base away. Amplified TCR beta CDR3 regions came from RNA transcripts. HTBI primers were employed in a first-round RT-PCR of the TCR CDR3. One entry per CDR3 protein, called by TCRdb with MiXCR from the multiplex PCR reads. Altogether fewer than 250,000 distinct CDR3 sequences are present, over 20% being singletons, with the ten largest covering under 40%. Study-wide findings and caveats: Within blood appeared most thyroid clonotypes that had expanded above 0.001.

The source material was blood. This clonotype was sampled from a woman aged 40 to 50 with Graves' ophthalmopathy.

CDR3 amino acids: CTSSRYSQETQYF. In nucleotides, the CDR3 is TGTACCAGCAGCCGATACTCTCAAGAGACCCAGTACTTC. The rearrangement joins TRBV6-1 to TRBJ2-5; D gene ambiguous. The CDR3 spans 13 residues. Germline V lookup: CDR1 MNHNS, CDR2 SASEGT.